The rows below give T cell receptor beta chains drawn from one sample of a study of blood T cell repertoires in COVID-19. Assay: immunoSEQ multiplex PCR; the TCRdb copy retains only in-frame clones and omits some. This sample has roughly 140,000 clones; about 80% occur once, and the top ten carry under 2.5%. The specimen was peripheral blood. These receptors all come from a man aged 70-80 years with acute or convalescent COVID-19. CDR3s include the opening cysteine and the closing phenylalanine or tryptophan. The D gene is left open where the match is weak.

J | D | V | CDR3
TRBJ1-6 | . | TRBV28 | CASSLSAESSYNSPLHF
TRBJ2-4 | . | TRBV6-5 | CASRQQGGGNIQYF
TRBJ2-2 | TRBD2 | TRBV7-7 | CASSPGLAGVTGELFF
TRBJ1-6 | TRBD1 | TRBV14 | CASRVDRGGSPLHF
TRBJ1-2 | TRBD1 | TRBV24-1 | CATSDSGQGYGYTF
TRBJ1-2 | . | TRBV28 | CAAGLSGYTF
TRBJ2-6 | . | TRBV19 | CASSMMAISSGANVLTF
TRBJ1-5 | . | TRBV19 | CASGSMGSNQPQHF
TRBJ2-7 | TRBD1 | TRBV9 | CASSVGDRGHEQYF
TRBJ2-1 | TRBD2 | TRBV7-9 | CASSLPFRLAGVRNEQFF
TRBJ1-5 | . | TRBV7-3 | CATRVQPQHF
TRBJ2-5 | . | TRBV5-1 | CASSPAATTQETQYF